This TCR beta chain was profiled in a study of T cell responses to AZD1222 COVID-19 vaccine. Study findings and constraints: The donor group comprised mostly white British people and more females; the analysis possibly underestimated clonal diversity. Vaccine-associated CD4 TCRs spanned spike, dominant at 160-218 and 743-854. Baseline serology detected seropositivity in only 5 or 6 AZD1222 recipients.

Germline V CDR1 and CDR2: LNHDA, SQIVND (reference sequence). V gave up 9 bases and J gave up 2 bases, with 14 bases separating them. The CDR3 extends over 13 amino acids. Concerning this clone itself: The antigen is undetermined.

TCRdb's copy holds only in-frame clones and misses some; the assay was immunoSEQ multiplex PCR. Among some 99,000 clones listed, 70% to 90% were seen once. The genes are TRBV19 and TRBJ2-7; D possibly matches TRBD1 or TRBD2 (5 bases each). This clonotype was obtained from an adult in good health. The material sequenced was peripheral blood, taken on day 0 of MenACWY control vaccination. The CDR3 loop reads CASVGTGPYEQYF. CDR3 nucleotides: TGTGCCAGCGTCGGGACCGGGCCCTACGAGCAGTACTTC.